Each of the 28 T cell receptor beta chains below was sequenced from the same sample in a study of cytomegalovirus exposure and HLA in healthy donors. PCR primers comprised 60 Vbeta and 13 Jbeta primers. Generated by immunoSEQ multiplex PCR, the TCRdb table keeps only in-frame clones and is missing some. This table holds 140,000 to 150,000 clones, about 81% found once. Sequenced input: PBMCs. Every receptor here comes from a man aged 25 to 40 in good health and CMV-seronegative.

The chain recombines TRBV2 with TRBJ2-1, with TRBD1 as a possible D gene (6 bases). Trimming removed 7 bases from V and 9 bases from J, with 16 bases in between. The CDR3 runs 13 residues. Looked up from germline, CDR1 is SNHLY and CDR2 is FYNNEI. CDR3 protein: CASTLDRTIEQFF. CDR3 DNA: TGTGCCAGCACTCTCGACAGGACGATTGAGCAGTTCTTC.

The V and J genes are TRBV7-2 and TRBJ2-5; 8 bases are shared with TRBD2. Near its end, the DNA agrees better with TRBJ2-7, so the J call may be wrong. The CDR3 has 15 residues. CDR1 and CDR2 from the germline V gene are SGHTA and FQGNSA. CDR3 region: CASSLVGAGGYEQYF. As DNA, the CDR3 is TGTGCCAGCAGCTTGGTCGGGGCGGGGGGCTACGAGCAGTACTTC.

As to this clone: At one end the junction does not follow the germline gene, possibly because of a read error. The rearrangement uses TRBV19 and TRBJ2-4; 7 nucleotides match TRBD1. The CDR3 contains 14 residues. From germline, CDR1 is LNHDA and CDR2 SQIVND (reference sequence). CDR3 amino acids: CASSMGTAKNSQYF. As DNA, the CDR3 is TGTGCCAGTAGTATGGGGACAGCCAAAAACAGTCAGTACTTC.

The chain carries TRBV7-2 and TRBJ2-7; TRBD2 might be the D (5 bases). Trimming removed 0 bases at V and 4 bases at J, with 13 bases between. The germline CDR1 and CDR2 sequences are SGHTA and FQGNSA. This CDR3 is 15 amino acids long. Written as DNA, the CDR3 is TGTGCCAGCAGCTTAGCGGGGAGAATGGGGTACGAGCAGTACTTC. Protein product: CASSLAGRMGYEQYF.

This clone was counted a single time. J is TRBJ2-3 and V is TRBV30, with D possibly TRBD2 on 6 matching bases. Germline V gene data show CDR1 as GTSNPN and CDR2 as SVGIG (reference sequence). V lost 5 bases, J lost 4 bases, and 16 bases lay in between. The CDR3 length is 14 residues. The CDR3 coding sequence is TGTGCCTGGGGGAGGTTTTTCCCCCCAGATACGCAGTATTTT. Translating gives CAWGRFFPPDTQYF.

The chain has TRBV28 and TRBJ1-6, with 8 bases matching TRBD1. The germline gives CDR1 MDHEN, CDR2 SYDVKM. The CDR3 covers 13 residues. The CDR3 DNA follows: TGTGCAGGACAGGGTACAAATAATTCACCCCTCCACTTT. It codes for CAGQGTNNSPLHF. The full variable domain, in which reference TRBV28 and TRBJ1-6 provide the parts outside the CDR3, is DVKVTQSSRYLVKRTGEKVFLECVQDMDHENMFWYRQDPGLGLRLIYFSYDVKMKEKGDIPEGYSVSREKKERFSLILESASTNQTSMYLCAGQGTNNSPLHFGNGTRLTVT.

The chain combines TRBV6-5 with TRBJ2-1; 11 bases line up with TRBD1. CDR1 MNHEY and CDR2 SVGAGI come from the germline V gene. With V trimmed by 4 bases and J by 4 bases, 3 bases remained unmatched. This CDR3 is 15 amino acids long. The CDR3 region is CASSFGTGGYNEQFF. The CDR3 nucleotides read TGTGCCAGCAGTTTTGGGACAGGGGGTTACAATGAGCAGTTCTTC.

The V and J genes are TRBV28 and TRBJ2-7; 10 nucleotides match TRBD2. CDR1 MDHEN and CDR2 SYDVKM come from the germline V gene. Unmatched junction bases numbered 11, after V lost 6 bases and J lost 0 bases. The CDR3 consists of 17 residues. The CDR3 protein is CASRGPGLAISSYEQYF. CDR3 sequence (DNA): TGTGCCAGCAGGGGACCGGGACTAGCGATTAGCTCCTACGAGCAGTACTTC.

The chain has TRBV2 and TRBJ2-3; maybe TRBD1 (6 bases). Trimming pared 6 bases from V and 1 base from J, leaving 11 bases between. Germline values: CDR1 SNHLY, CDR2 FYNNEI. The CDR3 runs 14 residues. In DNA form, the CDR3 reads TGTGCCAGCAGGCCAGGGGAAGGCACAGATACGCAGTATTTT. It yields the protein CASRPGEGTDTQYF.

This clone was observed once. This sequence joins TRBV27 and TRBJ1-2; perhaps TRBD1 as D (5 bases). CDR3 length: 15 amino acids. Germline-derived CDR1 and CDR2 are MNHEY and SMNVEV (reference sequence). V shed 0 bases and J shed 8 bases, with 16 bases lying between them. CDR3 coding DNA: TGTGCCAGCAGTTTATCCTCAGGGTACTTCGGGGGCTACACCTTC. Protein: CASSLSSGYFGGYTF.

The chain has TRBV6-5 and TRBJ2-7; TRBD2 might be the D (5 bases). CDR1 and CDR2 (germline): MNHEY, SVGAGI. CDR3 length: 11 residues. The germline V and J ends were trimmed by 4 bases and 5 bases, with 6 bases remaining between them. DNA for the CDR3: TGTGCCAGCAGTTTACTAGACGAGCAGTACTTC. Protein sequence: CASSLLDEQYF.

About this clone: One junction end does not reproduce the germline sequence, and a read error may be involved. This chain joins TRBV27 and TRBJ2-4, with 11 bases lining up with TRBD2. The CDR3 has 19 residues. Per germline, CDR1 MNHEY and CDR2 SMNVEV (reference sequence). The CDR3 nucleotides read TGTGCCAGCAGTGTTAGCGGGAGGGCCTGGGGAGGGGCCAAAAACAGTCAGTACTTC. Amino acid sequence: CASSVSGRAWGGAKNSQYF.

The chain couples TRBV5-1 to TRBJ2-1; D remains unclear. The CDR3 covers 15 residues. The V gene's germline CDR1 is SGHRS and CDR2 YFSETQ. V was cut by 2 bases and J by 7 bases, with 16 bases left in between. The CDR3 DNA follows: TGCGCCAGCAGCTTCCAACCTAGTGGCGAAAATGAGCAGTTCTTC. This sequence encodes CASSFQPSGENEQFF.

The J gene is TRBJ2-1, the V gene TRBV29-1, with a weak D call TRBD2 (5 bases). Trimming removed 6 bases at V and 0 bases at J, with 15 bases between. This CDR3 is built from 15 residues. Germline V lookup: CDR1 SQVTM, CDR2 ANQGSEA. CDR3 DNA sequence: TGCAGCGTGCCAACTAGTAGTAGCTCCTACAATGAGCAGTTCTTC. Translated, it gives CSVPTSSSSYNEQFF.

J is TRBJ2-7 and V is TRBV6-5, with 7 positions matching TRBD2. CDR3 length: 14 residues. CDR1 is MNHEY and CDR2 is SVGAGI in the germline V gene. Unmatched junction bases numbered 6, after V lost 5 bases and J lost 2 bases. The CDR3 sequence: CASSREEVAYEQYF. As DNA, the CDR3 is TGTGCCAGCAGTCGGGAGGAGGTCGCCTACGAGCAGTACTTC.

The gene calls are TRBV6-5 and TRBJ1-1; D is unclear. V shed 9 bases and J shed 10 bases, with 15 bases lying between them. The V gene's germline CDR1 is MNHEY and CDR2 SVGAGI. The CDR3 sequence is 11 residues long. The CDR3 DNA follows: TGTGCCAGTAAATATGGGAGAGGAGCTTTCTTT. Translated: CASKYGRGAFF.

This rearrangement joins TRBV20-1 to TRBJ2-7; D unresolved. The CDR3 runs to 10 residues. The germline gives CDR1 DFQATT, CDR2 SNEGSKA (reference sequence). The CDR3 reads CRPQASEQYF. CDR3 nucleotide sequence: TGCAGGCCCCAGGCATCCGAGCAGTACTTC.

This chain links TRBV7-9 with TRBJ1-2; possibly TRBD1 for D (5 bases). Germline V CDR1 and CDR2: SEHNR, FQNEAQ (reference sequence). The CDR3 is 13 amino acids. V was cut by 1 base and J by 8 bases, with 11 bases left in between. As DNA, the CDR3 is TGTGCCAGCAGCTTAGTCAGGGAAGGAGGCTACACCTTC. Encoded protein: CASSLVREGGYTF.

The CDR3 spells CASSSAPSRGEQFF. The CDR3 nucleotides read TGCGCCAGCAGCTCGGCGCCTTCCCGAGGTGAGCAGTTCTTC. The V gene is TRBV5-1, the J gene TRBJ2-1; no reliable D call. V lost 3 bases and J lost 9, with 16 bases in between. CDR1 is SGHRS, CDR2 YFSETQ, per germline. The CDR3 is made up of 14 amino acids.

The chain is built from TRBV5-1 and TRBJ2-3, with D hard to call. Germline V CDR1 and CDR2: SGHRS, YFSETQ. Trimming cost V 0 bases and J 4 bases, with 9 bases left between them. The length of the CDR3 is 14 residues. CDR3 DNA: TGCGCCAGCAGCTTGGGGGCCCATTCAGATACGCAGTATTTT. It encodes CASSLGAHSDTQYF.

This chain connects TRBV28 to TRBJ2-3, with D perhaps TRBD2 (5 bases). The CDR3 totals 15 residues. Germline V gene sequence: CDR1 MDHEN, CDR2 SYDVKM. The V end was cut by 2 bases, the J end by 8 bases, with 17 bases between. The CDR3 spells CASSLGGPILGTQYF. For the CDR3, the DNA is TGTGCCAGCAGTTTAGGAGGTCCGATCCTGGGTACGCAGTATTTT.

The sample holds one count of this clone. The rearrangement joins TRBV9 to TRBJ2-7, with D maybe TRBD1 (6 bases). Germline V gene data show CDR1 as SGDLS and CDR2 as YYNGEE. Trimming left V 2 bases short and J 6 bases short, with 12 bases between. The length of the CDR3 is 13 residues. This chain's CDR3 is CASSVHTGSEQYF. In nucleotides, the CDR3 is TGTGCCAGCAGCGTCCACACAGGGTCCGAGCAGTACTTC.

The chain links TRBV4-1 to TRBJ1-2; TRBD1 matches at 7 bases. The CDR3 covers 18 residues. V lost 4 bases, J lost 1 base, and 15 bases stayed unmatched. Germline CDR1 MGHRA, CDR2 YSYEKL. The CDR3 is CASSRDSRTEGFNYGYTF. CDR3 nucleotide sequence: TGCGCCAGCAGCCGGGACAGTAGGACAGAAGGATTTAACTATGGCTACACCTTC.

J is TRBJ1-2 and V is TRBV5-1; 8 bases line up with TRBD1. The germline gives CDR1 SGHRS, CDR2 YFSETQ. There are 12 residues in the CDR3. V trimming: 7 bases; J trimming: 5 bases; junction bases outside the gene matches: 4. The CDR3 DNA follows: TGCGCCAGCGGGACAGGACTTTATGGCTACACCTTC. Its protein is CASGTGLYGYTF.

The chain has TRBV7-2 and TRBJ1-1, with D perhaps matching TRBD1 (5 bases). This CDR3 spans 15 amino acids. The germline CDR1 and CDR2 sequences are SGHTA and FQGNSA. V was trimmed by 3 bases and J by 0 bases, leaving 11 bases between them. The CDR3 protein is CASSLGGTLNTEAFF. In nucleotides, the CDR3 is TGTGCCAGCAGCTTGGGGGGTACCTTGAACACTGAAGCTTTCTTT.

The chain is built from TRBV5-4 and TRBJ2-5; tentative D call: TRBD2 (7 bases). V lost 4 bases to trimming and J lost 2 bases, with 15 bases between them. Per germline, CDR1 SGHNT and CDR2 YYREEE (reference sequence). This CDR3 contains 15 residues. CDR3 coding DNA: TGTGCCAGCAGCCCCCCCCGGGGGGCACAAGAGACCCAGTACTTC. As protein: CASSPPRGAQETQYF.

This chain connects TRBV29-1 to TRBJ2-3; tentative D call: TRBD2 (7 bases). Germline V gene data show CDR1 as SQVTM and CDR2 as ANQGSEA. The CDR3 sequence is 14 residues long. Trimming pared 4 bases from V and 5 bases from J, leaving 16 bases between. The CDR3 DNA sequence: TGCAGCGTTGTTGGTGGGGGGGCAGTAGATACGCAGTATTTT. Its translation is CSVVGGGAVDTQYF.

The chain recombines TRBV7-9 with TRBJ2-5; D perhaps matches TRBD2 (5 bases). The end of the DNA fits TRBJ2-7 better, so the J call may be wrong. The CDR3 extends over 14 amino acids. Germline values: CDR1 SEHNR, CDR2 FQNEAQ (reference sequence). The CDR3 sequence: CASSLQAGLYEQYF. The CDR3 DNA is TGTGCCAGCAGCTTACAAGCCGGACTTTACGAGCAGTACTTC.